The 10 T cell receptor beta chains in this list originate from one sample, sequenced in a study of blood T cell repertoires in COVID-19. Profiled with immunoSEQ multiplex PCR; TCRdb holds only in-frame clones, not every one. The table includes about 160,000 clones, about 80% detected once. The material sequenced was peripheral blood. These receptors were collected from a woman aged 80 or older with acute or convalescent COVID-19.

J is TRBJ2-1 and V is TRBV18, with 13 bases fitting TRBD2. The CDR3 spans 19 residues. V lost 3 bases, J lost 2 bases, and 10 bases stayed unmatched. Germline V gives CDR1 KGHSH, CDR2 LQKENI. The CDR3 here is CASSPLGTSGRAAYNEQFF. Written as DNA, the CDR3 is TGTGCCAGCTCACCGCTAGGAACTAGCGGGAGGGCCGCCTACAATGAGCAGTTCTTC. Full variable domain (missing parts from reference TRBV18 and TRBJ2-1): NAGVMQNPRHLVRRRGQEARLRCSPMKGHSHVYWYRQLPEEGLKFMVYLQKENIIDESGMPKERFSAEFPKEGPSILRIQQVVRGDSAAYFCASSPLGTSGRAAYNEQFFGPGTRLTVL.

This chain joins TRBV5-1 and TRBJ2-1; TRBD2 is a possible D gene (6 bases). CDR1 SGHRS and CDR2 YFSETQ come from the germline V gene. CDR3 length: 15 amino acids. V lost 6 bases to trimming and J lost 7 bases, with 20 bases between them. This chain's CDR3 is CASTTTSRGENEQFF. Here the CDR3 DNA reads TGCGCCAGCACCACTACTAGCCGAGGGGAGAATGAGCAGTTCTTC.

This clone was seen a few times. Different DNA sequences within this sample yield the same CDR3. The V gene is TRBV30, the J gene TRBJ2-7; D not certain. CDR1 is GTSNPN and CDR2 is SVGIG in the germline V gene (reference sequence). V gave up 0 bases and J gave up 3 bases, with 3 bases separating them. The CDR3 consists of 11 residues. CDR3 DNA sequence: TGTGCCTGGAGTGTACTCTACGAGCAGTACTTC. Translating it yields CAWSVLYEQYF.

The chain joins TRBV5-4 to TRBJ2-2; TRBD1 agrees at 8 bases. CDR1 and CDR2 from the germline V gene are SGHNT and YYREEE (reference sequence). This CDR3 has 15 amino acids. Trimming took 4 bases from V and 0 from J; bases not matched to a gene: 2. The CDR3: CASSEGQANTGELFF. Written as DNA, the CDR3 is TGTGCCAGCAGCGAGGGACAGGCGAACACCGGGGAGCTGTTTTTT.

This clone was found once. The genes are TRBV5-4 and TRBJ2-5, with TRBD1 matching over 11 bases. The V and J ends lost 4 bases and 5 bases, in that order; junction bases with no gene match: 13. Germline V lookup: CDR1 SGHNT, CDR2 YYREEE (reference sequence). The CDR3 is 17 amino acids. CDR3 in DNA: TGTGCCAGCAGCCAATCCGGACAGGGGGCAAAGAGGGAGACCCAGTACTTC. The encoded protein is CASSQSGQGAKRETQYF.

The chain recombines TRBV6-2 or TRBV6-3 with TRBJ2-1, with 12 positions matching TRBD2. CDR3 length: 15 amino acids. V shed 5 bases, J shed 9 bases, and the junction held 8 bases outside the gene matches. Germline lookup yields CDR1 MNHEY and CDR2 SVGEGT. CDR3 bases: TGTGCCAGCAGTCGACTAGCGGGAGAGACTGCTGAGCAGTTCTTC. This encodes CASSRLAGETAEQFF.

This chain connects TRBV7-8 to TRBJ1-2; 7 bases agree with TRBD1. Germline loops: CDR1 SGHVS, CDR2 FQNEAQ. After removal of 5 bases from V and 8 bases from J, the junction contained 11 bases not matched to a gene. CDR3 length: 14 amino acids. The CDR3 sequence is CASSRRDRVDGYTF. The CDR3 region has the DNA TGTGCCAGCAGCCGAAGAGACAGGGTAGACGGCTACACCTTC.

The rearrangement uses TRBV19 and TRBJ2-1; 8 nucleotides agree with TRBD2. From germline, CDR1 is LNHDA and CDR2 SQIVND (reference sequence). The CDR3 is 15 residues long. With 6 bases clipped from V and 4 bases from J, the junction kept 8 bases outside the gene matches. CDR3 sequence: CASRVSGGIYNEQFF. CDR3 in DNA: TGTGCCAGTAGGGTAAGCGGGGGAATTTACAATGAGCAGTTCTTC.

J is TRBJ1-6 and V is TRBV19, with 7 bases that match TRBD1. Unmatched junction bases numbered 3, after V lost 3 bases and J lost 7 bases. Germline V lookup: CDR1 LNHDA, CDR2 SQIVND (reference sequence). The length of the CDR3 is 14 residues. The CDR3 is CASSITGANSPLHF. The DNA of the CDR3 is TGTGCCAGTAGTATCACAGGGGCCAATTCACCCCTCCACTTT.

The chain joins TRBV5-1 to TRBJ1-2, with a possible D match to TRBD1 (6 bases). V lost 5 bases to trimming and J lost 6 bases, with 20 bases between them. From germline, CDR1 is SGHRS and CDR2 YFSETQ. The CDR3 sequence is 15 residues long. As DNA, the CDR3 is TGCGCCAGCAGTCGCGGCTCAGGGGCACTCGATGGCTACACCTTC. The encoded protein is CASSRGSGALDGYTF.